This record concerns one T cell receptor (beta chain) sequence. What it recognizes is unknown. Germline CDR1 is MDHEN and CDR2 is SYDVKM. V dropped 4 bases and J dropped 0; count of bases not matched to a gene: 0. The CDR3 spans 13 residues. This sample was taken from a study of T cell responses to AZD1222 COVID-19 vaccine. Study overall: Pooling of second doses given at about 4 or about 12 weeks was done. Notes on the study in general: Distributed over spike, vaccine-associated CD4 TCRs predominated at 160-218 and 743-854.

TCRdb's copy holds only in-frame clones and misses some; the assay was immunoSEQ multiplex PCR. The table has more than 110,000 clones, approximately 90% seen once. This sequence originates from an adult in good health. This sample comprised peripheral blood, obtained on day 0 of AZD1222 vaccination. This chain links TRBV28 with TRBJ2-7; 7 bases are shared with TRBD2. The CDR3 spells CASSWDYSYEQYF. In nucleotides, the CDR3 is TGTGCCAGCAGTTGGGACTACTCCTACGAGCAGTACTTC.